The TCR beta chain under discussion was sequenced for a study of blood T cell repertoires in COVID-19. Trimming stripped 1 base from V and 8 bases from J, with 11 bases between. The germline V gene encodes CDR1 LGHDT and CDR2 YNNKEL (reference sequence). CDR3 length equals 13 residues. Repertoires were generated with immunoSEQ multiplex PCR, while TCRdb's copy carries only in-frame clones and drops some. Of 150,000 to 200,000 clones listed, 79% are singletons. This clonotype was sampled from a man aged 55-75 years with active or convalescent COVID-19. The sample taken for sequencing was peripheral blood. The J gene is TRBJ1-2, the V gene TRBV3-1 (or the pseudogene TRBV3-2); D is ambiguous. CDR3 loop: CASSQGPRTGYTF. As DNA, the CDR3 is TGTGCCAGCAGCCAAGGGCCCCGAACGGGCTACACCTTC.